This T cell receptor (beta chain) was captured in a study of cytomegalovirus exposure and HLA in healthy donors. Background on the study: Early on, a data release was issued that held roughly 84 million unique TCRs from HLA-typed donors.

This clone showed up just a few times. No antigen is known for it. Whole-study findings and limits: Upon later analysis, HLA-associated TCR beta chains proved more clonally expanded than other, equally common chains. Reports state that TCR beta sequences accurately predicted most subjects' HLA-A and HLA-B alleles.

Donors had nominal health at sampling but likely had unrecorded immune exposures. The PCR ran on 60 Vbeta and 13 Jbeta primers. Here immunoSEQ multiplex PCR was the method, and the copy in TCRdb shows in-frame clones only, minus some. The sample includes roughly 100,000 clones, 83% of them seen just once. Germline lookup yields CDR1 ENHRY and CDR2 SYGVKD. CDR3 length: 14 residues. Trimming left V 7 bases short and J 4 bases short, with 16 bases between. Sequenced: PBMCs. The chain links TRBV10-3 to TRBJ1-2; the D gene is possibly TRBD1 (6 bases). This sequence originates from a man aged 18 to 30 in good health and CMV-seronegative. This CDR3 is CAITPISGAYGYTF. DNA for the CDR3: TGTGCCATCACTCCTATTTCAGGGGCCTATGGCTACACCTTC.